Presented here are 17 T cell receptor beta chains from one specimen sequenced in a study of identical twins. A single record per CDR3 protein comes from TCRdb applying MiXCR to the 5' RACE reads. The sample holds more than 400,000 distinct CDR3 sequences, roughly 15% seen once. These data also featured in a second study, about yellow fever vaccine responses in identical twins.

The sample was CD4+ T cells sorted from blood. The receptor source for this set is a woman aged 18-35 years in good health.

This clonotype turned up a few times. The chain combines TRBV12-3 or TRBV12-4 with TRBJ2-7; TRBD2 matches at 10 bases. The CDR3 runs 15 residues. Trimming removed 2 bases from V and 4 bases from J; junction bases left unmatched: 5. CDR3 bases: TGTGCCAGCAGTTTAAATAGCGGGAGGAGGTACGAGCAGTACTTC. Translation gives CASSLNSGRRYEQYF.

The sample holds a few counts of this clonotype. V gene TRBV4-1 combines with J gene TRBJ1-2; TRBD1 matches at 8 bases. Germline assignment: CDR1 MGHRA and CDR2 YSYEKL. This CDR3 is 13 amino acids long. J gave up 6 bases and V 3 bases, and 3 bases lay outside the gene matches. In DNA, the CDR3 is TGCGCCAGCAGCCACGGACAGGGAAATGGCTACACCTTC. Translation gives CASSHGQGNGYTF.

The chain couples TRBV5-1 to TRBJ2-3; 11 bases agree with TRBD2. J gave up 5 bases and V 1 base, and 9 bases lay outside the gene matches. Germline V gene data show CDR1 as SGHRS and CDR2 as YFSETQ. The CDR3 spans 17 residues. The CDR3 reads CASSLQPGSGGGDTQYF. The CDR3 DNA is TGCGCCAGCAGCTTGCAGCCTGGTAGCGGGGGGGGAGATACGCAGTATTTT. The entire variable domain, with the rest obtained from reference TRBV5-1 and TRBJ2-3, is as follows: KAGVTQTPRYLIKTRGQQVTLSCSPISGHRSVSWYQQTPGQGLQFLFEYFSETQRNKGNFPGRFSGRQFSNSRSEMNVSTLELGDSALYLCASSLQPGSGGGDTQYFGPGTRLTVL.

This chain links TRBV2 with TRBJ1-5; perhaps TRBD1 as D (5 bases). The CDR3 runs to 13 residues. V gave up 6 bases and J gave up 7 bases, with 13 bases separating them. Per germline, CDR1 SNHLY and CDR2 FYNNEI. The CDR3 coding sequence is TGTGCCAGCAGCGACCTCGGGGGGCAGCCCCAGCATTTT. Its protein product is CASSDLGGQPQHF.

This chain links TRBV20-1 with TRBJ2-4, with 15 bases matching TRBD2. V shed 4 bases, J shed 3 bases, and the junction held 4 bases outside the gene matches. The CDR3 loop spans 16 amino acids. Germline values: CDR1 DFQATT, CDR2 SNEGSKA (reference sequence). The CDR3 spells CSATGTSGGHKNIQYF. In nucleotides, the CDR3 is TGCAGTGCTACCGGGACTAGCGGGGGGCACAAAAACATTCAGTACTTC.

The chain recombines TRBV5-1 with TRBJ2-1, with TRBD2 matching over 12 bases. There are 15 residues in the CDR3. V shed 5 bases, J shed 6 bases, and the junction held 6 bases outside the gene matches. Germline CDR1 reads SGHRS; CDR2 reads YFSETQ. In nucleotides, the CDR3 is TGCGCCAGCAGTCAGACTAGCGGGAGCTGCAATGAGCAGTTCTTC. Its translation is CASSQTSGSCNEQFF. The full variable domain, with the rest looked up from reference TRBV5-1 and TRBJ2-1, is KAGVTQTPRYLIKTRGQQVTLSCSPISGHRSVSWYQQTPGQGLQFLFEYFSETQRNKGNFPGRFSGRQFSNSRSEMNVSTLELGDSALYLCASSQTSGSCNEQFFGPGTRLTVL.

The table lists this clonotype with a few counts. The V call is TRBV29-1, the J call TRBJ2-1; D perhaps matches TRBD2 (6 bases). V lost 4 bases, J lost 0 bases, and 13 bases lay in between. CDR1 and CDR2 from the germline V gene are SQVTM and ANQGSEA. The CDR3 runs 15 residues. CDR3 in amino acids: CSVGGLANSYNEQFF. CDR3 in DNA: TGCAGCGTTGGTGGTCTAGCGAACTCCTACAATGAGCAGTTCTTC.

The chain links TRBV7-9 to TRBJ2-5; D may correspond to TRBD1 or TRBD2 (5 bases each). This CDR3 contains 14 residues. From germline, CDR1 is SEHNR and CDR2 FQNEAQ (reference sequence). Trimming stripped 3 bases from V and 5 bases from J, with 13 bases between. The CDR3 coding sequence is TGTGCCAGCAGCTTCCCGTCGGGGCGGGAGACCCAGTACTTC. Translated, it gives CASSFPSGRETQYF.

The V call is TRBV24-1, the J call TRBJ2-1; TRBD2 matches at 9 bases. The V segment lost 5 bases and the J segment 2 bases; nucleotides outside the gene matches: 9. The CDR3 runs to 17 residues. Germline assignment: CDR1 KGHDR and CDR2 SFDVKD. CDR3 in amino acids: CATSGGSGSITYNEQFF. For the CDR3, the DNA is TGTGCCACCAGTGGCGGTAGCGGGAGTATCACCTACAATGAGCAGTTCTTC.

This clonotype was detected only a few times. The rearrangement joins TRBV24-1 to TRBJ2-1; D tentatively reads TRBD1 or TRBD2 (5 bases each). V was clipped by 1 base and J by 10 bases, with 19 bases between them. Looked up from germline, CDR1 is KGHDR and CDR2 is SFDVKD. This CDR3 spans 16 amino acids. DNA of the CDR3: TGTGCCACCAGTGATTTTAGGGACGGAGACGTCTGGGAGCAGTTCTTC. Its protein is CATSDFRDGDVWEQFF.

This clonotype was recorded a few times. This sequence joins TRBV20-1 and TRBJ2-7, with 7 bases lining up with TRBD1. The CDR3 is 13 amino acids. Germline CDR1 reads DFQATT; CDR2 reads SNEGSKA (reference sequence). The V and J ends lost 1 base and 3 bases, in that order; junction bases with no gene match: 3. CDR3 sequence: CSARADRHYEQYF. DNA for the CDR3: TGCAGTGCTAGAGCGGACAGGCACTACGAGCAGTACTTC.

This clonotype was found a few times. CDR3 region: CASKRTSGGAGDTQYF. The CDR3 region has the DNA TGTGCCAGCAAACGGACTAGCGGGGGGGCCGGAGATACGCAGTATTTT. V gene TRBV12-3 or TRBV12-4 combines with J gene TRBJ2-3; 15 bases map to TRBD2. The CDR3 runs 16 residues. Unmatched junction bases numbered 7, after V lost 7 bases and J lost 5 bases.

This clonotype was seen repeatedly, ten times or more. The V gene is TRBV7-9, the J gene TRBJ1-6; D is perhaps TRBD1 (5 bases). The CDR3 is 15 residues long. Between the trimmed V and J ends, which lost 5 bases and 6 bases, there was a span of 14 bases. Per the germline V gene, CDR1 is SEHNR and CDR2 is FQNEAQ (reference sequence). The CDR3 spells CASSEGGVGNSPLHF. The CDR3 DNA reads TGTGCCAGCAGCGAAGGAGGGGTTGGTAATTCACCCCTCCACTTT.

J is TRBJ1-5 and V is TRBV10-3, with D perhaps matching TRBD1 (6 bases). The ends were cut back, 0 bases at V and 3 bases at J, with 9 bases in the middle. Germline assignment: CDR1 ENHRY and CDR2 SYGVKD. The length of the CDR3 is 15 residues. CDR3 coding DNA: TGTGCCATCAGTGAGTCGCAGGGGTACAATCAGCCCCAGCATTTT. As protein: CAISESQGYNQPQHF.

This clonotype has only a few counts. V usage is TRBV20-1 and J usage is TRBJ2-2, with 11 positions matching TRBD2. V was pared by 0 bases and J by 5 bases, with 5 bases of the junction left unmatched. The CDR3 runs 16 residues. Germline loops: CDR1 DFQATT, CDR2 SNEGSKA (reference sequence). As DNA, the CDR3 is TGCAGTGCTAGAGAGAAGGGGACTAGCGGTACCGGGGAGCTGTTTTTT. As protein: CSAREKGTSGTGELFF.

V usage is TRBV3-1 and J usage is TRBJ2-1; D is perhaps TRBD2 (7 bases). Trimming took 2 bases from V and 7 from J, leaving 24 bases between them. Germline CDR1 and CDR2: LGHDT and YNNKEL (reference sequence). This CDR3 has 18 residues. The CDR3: CASSQSERRGGAKNEQFF. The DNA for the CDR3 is TGTGCCAGCAGCCAATCCGAGAGAAGGGGGGGGGCCAAAAATGAGCAGTTCTTC.

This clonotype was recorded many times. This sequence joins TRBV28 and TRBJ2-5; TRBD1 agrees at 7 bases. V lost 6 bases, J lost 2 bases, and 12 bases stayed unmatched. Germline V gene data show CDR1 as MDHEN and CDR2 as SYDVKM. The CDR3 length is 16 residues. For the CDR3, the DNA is TGTGCCAGCAGGGGATCCGAGACAGGGATTCAAGAGACCCAGTACTTC. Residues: CASRGSETGIQETQYF.